The 8 T cell receptor beta chains listed next were all sequenced from one sample in a study of T cells in Graves' hyperthyroidism and ophthalmopathy. Template material for amplifying TCR beta CDR3 regions consisted of RNA transcripts. Using the HTBI primer set, a first-round RT-PCR was run on the TCR CDR3. TCRdb used MiXCR to reprocess the multiplex PCR reads, holding one entry per CDR3 protein. This sample carries hundreds of thousands of distinct CDR3 sequences, around 20% of them seen once, and the ten largest clones take roughly 44%. Sequenced sample: blood. These receptors came from a man in his forties or fifties with Graves' ophthalmopathy.

This clonotype was detected ten times or more. The chain has TRBV2 and TRBJ2-1; D is uncertain. The V gene's germline CDR1 is SNHLY and CDR2 FYNNEI. There are 12 residues in the CDR3. Trimming left V 5 bases short and J 4 bases short, with 6 bases between. The CDR3 protein is CASSYHYNEQFF. The DNA of the CDR3 is TGTGCCAGCAGTTACCATTACAATGAGCAGTTCTTC.

The chain combines TRBV7-9 with TRBJ2-2, with 10 bases that match TRBD2. The CDR3 runs to 16 residues. CDR1 is SEHNR and CDR2 is FQNEAQ in the germline V gene (reference sequence). J gave up 7 bases and V 3 bases, and 8 bases lay outside the gene matches. The DNA of the CDR3 is TGTGCCAGCAGCTTCCGGCTAGCGGGAGCTAGCGGGGAGCTGTTTTTT. Protein: CASSFRLAGASGELFF.

The chain has TRBV9 and TRBJ2-5; the match to TRBD2 covers 10 bases. Per germline, CDR1 SGDLS and CDR2 YYNGEE. V gave up 0 bases and J gave up 1 base; unmatched junction bases: 6. The CDR3 contains 17 residues. The CDR3, as DNA: TGTGCCAGCAGCGTAGCTGGAATAGCGGGAGGCCAAGAGACCCAGTACTTC. Its translation is CASSVAGIAGGQETQYF.

V gene TRBV29-1 combines with J gene TRBJ2-1, with 7 bases lining up with TRBD1. Losses at the gene ends were 6 bases for V and 5 bases for J; bases not matched to a gene: 13. The CDR3 contains 15 residues. The germline CDR1 and CDR2 sequences are SQVTM and ANQGSEA. CDR3 coding DNA: TGCAGCGTCACACAAATAATAGACAGGGACAATGAGCAGTTCTTC. Its protein product is CSVTQIIDRDNEQFF.

This clonotype has only a few counts. Since a much larger clone is just one base distant, this may be a read error. This rearrangement joins TRBV2 to TRBJ1-5; D gene unclear. There are 14 residues in the CDR3. Per germline, CDR1 SNHLY and CDR2 FYNNEI. The CDR3 is CASNEGNVRQPQHF. In DNA, the CDR3 is TGTGCCAGCAATGAAGGCAATGTTCGTCAGCCCCAGCATTTT.

The gene calls are TRBV25-1 and TRBJ1-3; TRBD1 might be the D (5 bases). Germline assignment: CDR1 MGHDK and CDR2 SYGVNS. V was cut by 1 base and J by 1 base, with 11 bases left in between. The CDR3 sequence is 16 residues long. CDR3 amino acids: CASSEWGRRSGNTIYF. The CDR3 region has the DNA TGTGCCAGCAGTGAATGGGGCCGGAGGTCTGGAAACACCATATATTTT.

In nucleotides, the CDR3 is TGTGCCAGCAACCCGGACGGGGGATCCTACGAGCAGTACTTC. Translating it yields CASNPDGGSYEQYF. The rearrangement joins TRBV9 to TRBJ2-7; TRBD2 might be the D (6 bases). The CDR3 consists of 14 residues. The germline V gene encodes CDR1 SGDLS and CDR2 YYNGEE. V dropped 6 bases and J dropped 1 base, with 14 bases sitting between them.

This clonotype was found a few times. This rearrangement joins TRBV6-1 to TRBJ1-2; D is perhaps TRBD1 (6 bases). The CDR3 runs to 13 residues. V dropped 6 bases and J dropped 5 bases, with 13 bases sitting between them. Per the germline V gene, CDR1 is MNHNS and CDR2 is SASEGT. CDR3 nucleotide sequence: TGTGCCAGCAGAAAGTCAGGGGAGTATGGCTACACCTTC. It specifies CASRKSGEYGYTF.